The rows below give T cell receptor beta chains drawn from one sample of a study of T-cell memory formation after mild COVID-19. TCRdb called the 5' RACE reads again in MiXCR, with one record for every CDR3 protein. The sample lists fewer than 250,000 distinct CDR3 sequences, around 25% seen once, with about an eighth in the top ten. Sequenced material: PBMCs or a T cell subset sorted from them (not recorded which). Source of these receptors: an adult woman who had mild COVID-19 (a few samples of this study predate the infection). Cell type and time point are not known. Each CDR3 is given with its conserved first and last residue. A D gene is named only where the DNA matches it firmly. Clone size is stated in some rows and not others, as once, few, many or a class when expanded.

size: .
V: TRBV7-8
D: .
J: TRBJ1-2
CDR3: CASSLGEGRGYGYTF
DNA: TGTGCCAGCAGCTTAGGAGAGGGGAGGGGGTATGGCTACACCTTC

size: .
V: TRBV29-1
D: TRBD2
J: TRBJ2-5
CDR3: CSVEDSSGRETQYF
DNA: TGCAGCGTTGAAGATTCTAGCGGGAGAGAGACCCAGTACTTC

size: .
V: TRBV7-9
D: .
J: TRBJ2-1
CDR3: CASSGRAGTLNEQFF
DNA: TGTGCCAGCAGCGGTAGAGCCGGGACTCTCAATGAGCAGTTCTTC

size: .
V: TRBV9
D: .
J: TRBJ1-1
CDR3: CATTMLGTSNTEAFF
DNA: TGTGCCACCACGATGTTGGGTACTTCGAACACTGAAGCTTTCTTT

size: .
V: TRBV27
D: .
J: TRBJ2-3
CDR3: CASSLFRGASTDTQYF
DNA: TGTGCCAGCAGCTTGTTTAGGGGGGCTAGCACAGATACGCAGTATTTT

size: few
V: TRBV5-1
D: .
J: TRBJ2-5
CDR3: CASRLTFWDQETQYF
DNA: TGCGCCAGCAGGCTCACCTTTTGGGACCAAGAGACCCAGTACTTC

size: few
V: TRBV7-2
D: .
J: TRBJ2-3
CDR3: CASSPSGPGADTQYF
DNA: TGTGCCAGCAGCCCCAGCGGACCTGGGGCAGATACGCAGTATTTT

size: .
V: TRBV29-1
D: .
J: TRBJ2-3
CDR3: CSVEDLRLGQADTQYF
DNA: TGCAGCGTTGAAGATCTAAGGTTAGGGCAGGCAGATACGCAGTATTTT

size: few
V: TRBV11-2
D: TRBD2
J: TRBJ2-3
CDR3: CASSSRDYTDTQYF
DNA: TGTGCCAGCAGCTCCCGGGACTACACAGATACGCAGTATTTT

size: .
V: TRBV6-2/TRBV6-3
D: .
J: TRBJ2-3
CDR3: CASSYVGLGRNTQYF
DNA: TGTGCCAGCAGTTATGTGGGACTGGGGAGGAATACGCAGTATTTT

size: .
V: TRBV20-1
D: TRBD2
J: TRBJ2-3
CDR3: CSARVYLAGEGGAQYF
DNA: TGCAGTGCTAGAGTTTATCTAGCGGGAGAGGGTGGGGCGCAGTATTTT

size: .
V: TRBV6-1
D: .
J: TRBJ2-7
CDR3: CASSERTSYEQYF
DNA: TGTGCCAGCAGTGAACGCACCTCCTACGAGCAGTACTTC

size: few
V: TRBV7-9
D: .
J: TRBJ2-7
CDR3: CASSPGSAGAISF
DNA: TGTGCCAGCAGCCCAGGAAGTGCAGGGGCAATTTCGTTC

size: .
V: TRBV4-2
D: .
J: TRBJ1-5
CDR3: CASSQDPGESGPQHF
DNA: TGTGCCAGCAGCCAAGATCCAGGGGAATCAGGACCCCAGCATTTT

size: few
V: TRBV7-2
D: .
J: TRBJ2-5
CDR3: CASSPDRQETQYF
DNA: TGTGCCAGCAGCCCTGACAGGCAAGAGACCCAGTACTTC

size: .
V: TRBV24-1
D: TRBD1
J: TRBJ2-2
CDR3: CATGQGFANTGELFF
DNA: TGTGCCACCGGACAGGGGTTCGCGAACACCGGGGAGCTGTTTTTT

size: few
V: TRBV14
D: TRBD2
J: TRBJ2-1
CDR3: CASSISGRGESFF
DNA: TGTGCCAGCAGCATTAGCGGGAGGGGTGAGTCGTTCTTC

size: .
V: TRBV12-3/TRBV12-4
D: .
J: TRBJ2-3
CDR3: CASSPGAGTDTQYF
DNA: TGTGCCAGCAGTCCCGGGGCAGGCACAGATACGCAGTATTTT

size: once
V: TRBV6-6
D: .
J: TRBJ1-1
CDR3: CASSQVATEAFF
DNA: TGTGCCAGCAGTCAGGTGGCGACTGAAGCTTTCTTT

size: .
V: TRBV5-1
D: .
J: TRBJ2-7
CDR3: CASSPPQGYEQYF
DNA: TGCGCCAGCAGCCCCCCACAGGGTTACGAGCAGTACTTC

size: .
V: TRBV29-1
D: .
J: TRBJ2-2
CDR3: CSAGDSRLTGELFF
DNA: TGCAGCGCGGGGGACAGTAGGTTGACCGGGGAGCTGTTTTTT

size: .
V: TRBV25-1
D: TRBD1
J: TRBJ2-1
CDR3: CASSDWDRENEQFF
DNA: TGTGCCAGCAGTGATTGGGACAGGGAAAATGAGCAGTTCTTC

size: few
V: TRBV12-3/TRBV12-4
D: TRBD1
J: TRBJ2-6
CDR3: CASSPRTGVLSGANVLTF
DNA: TGTGCCAGCAGTCCTCGGACAGGAGTCCTCTCTGGGGCCAACGTCCTGACTTTC

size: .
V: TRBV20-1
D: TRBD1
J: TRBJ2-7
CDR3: CSAKRQGDQLSYEQYF
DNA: TGCAGTGCTAAGCGACAGGGGGACCAACTATCCTACGAGCAGTACTTC

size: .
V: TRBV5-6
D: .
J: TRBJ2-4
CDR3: CASSLGLSQVAKNIQYF
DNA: TGTGCCAGCAGCTTGGGGCTATCCCAAGTAGCCAAAAACATTCAGTACTTC

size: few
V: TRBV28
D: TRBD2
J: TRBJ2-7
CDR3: CASSSGTSGKYEQYF
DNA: TGTGCCAGCAGTTCCGGGACTAGCGGGAAATACGAGCAGTACTTC

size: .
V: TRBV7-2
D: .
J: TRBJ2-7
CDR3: CASSLLAREQYF
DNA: TGTGCCAGCAGCTTACTAGCCCGCGAGCAGTACTTC

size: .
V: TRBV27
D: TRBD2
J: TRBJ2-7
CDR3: CASKGTSTYEQYF
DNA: TGTGCCAGTAAAGGGACTAGTACCTACGAGCAGTACTTC

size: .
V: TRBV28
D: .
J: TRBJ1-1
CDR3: CASSLLNSLRSPNTEAFF
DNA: TGTGCCAGCAGTTTACTCAATTCCCTACGGTCACCGAACACTGAAGCTTTCTTT

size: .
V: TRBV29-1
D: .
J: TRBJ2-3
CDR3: CSGYIDTQYF
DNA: TGCAGCGGATATATAGATACGCAGTATTTT

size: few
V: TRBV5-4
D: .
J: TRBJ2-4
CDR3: CASSNRGGGNIQYF
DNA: TGTGCCAGCAGCAACCGGGGTGGCGGAAACATTCAGTACTTC

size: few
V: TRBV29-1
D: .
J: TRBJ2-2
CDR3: CSVARGGGTGELFF
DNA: TGCAGCGTTGCGCGGGGAGGTGGCACCGGGGAGCTGTTTTTT